This T cell receptor beta chain derives from a study of T cell responses to AZD1222 COVID-19 vaccine. Points on this clone: As yet, its antigen is unknown.

V was cut by 5 bases and J by 2 bases, with 12 bases left in between. In germline, CDR1 is LGHNA, CDR2 YSLEER. The CDR3 extends over 15 amino acids. This table comes from immunoSEQ multiplex PCR, and its TCRdb copy is limited to in-frame clones, with some not included. This sample carries tens of thousands of clones, 80% to 95% of them seen once, and the ten largest clones take roughly 3%. Study-wide results and caveats: No repertoire was sampled before or during the peak T cell response, only after it. White British donors predominated, females outnumbered males, and clonal diversity was possibly underestimated. When two AZD1222 doses had been given, Spike-specific TCR breadth and depth rose.

Pooling covered second doses at about 4 or about 12 weeks. The sample in question was peripheral blood, obtained 28 days after the second AZD1222 dose. The chain has TRBV4-3 and TRBJ2-2; weak D call: TRBD1 (6 bases). This receptor was identified in an adult who received the AZD1222 COVID-19 vaccine. The CDR3 spells CASSSGHRNTGELFF. CDR3 sequence (DNA): TGCGCCAGCAGCTCGGGACACAGAAACACCGGGGAGCTGTTTTTT.